A single sample gave rise to the 17 T cell receptor beta chains below, sequenced in a study of cytomegalovirus exposure and HLA in healthy donors. The study ran its PCR with 60 Vbeta and 13 Jbeta primers. The protocol was immunoSEQ multiplex PCR, while the TCRdb copy is restricted to in-frame clones and leaves out a portion. The sample lists about 120,000 clones; under 90% were seen once. The sequencing sample was made of PBMCs. Receptors were obtained from a female donor in good health and CMV-seropositive.

The rearrangement joins TRBV7-2 to TRBJ1-4; D is unclear. The CDR3 has 15 residues. V was pared by 2 bases and J by 0 bases, with 7 bases between. The germline V gene encodes CDR1 SGHTA and CDR2 FQGNSA. The CDR3 sequence is CASSLFGATNEKLFF. The CDR3, as DNA: TGTGCCAGCAGCTTATTCGGTGCAACTAATGAAAAACTGTTTTTT. The full variable domain, with the rest looked up from reference TRBV7-2 and TRBJ1-4, is GAGVSQSPSNKVTEKGKDVELRCDPISGHTALYWYRQSLGQGLEFLIYFQGNSAPDKSGLPSDRFSAERTGGSVSTLTIQRTQQEDSAVYLCASSLFGATNEKLFFGSGTQLSVL.

The genes are TRBV18 and TRBJ2-1, with D perhaps matching TRBD1 (7 bases). CDR1 and CDR2 (germline): KGHSH, LQKENI. This CDR3 has 16 amino acids. V lost 6 bases to trimming and J lost 8 bases, with 23 bases between them. The DNA for the CDR3 is TGTGCCAGCTCGACTTGGGACAGCCAAAGGAGGGATGAGCAGTTCTTC. Translated: CASSTWDSQRRDEQFF. Drawing the rest from reference TRBV18 and TRBJ2-1, the complete variable domain is NAGVMQNPRHLVRRRGQEARLRCSPMKGHSHVYWYRQLPEEGLKFMVYLQKENIIDESGMPKERFSAEFPKEGPSILRIQQVVRGDSAAYFCASSTWDSQRRDEQFFGPGTRLTVL.

The chain links TRBV5-4 to TRBJ1-1; D is undetermined. The CDR3 spans 14 residues. The V gene lost 0 bases and the J gene lost 2 bases, with 8 bases spanning the gap. Germline CDR1 is SGHNT and CDR2 is YYREEE (reference sequence). This CDR3 is CASSLGVKNTEAFF. In DNA form, the CDR3 reads TGTGCCAGCAGCTTGGGTGTTAAAAACACTGAAGCTTTCTTT.

This sequence joins TRBV27 and TRBJ2-7, with 9 bases fitting TRBD1. There are 13 residues in the CDR3. The V segment lost 7 bases and the J segment 5 bases; nucleotides outside the gene matches: 6. Germline CDR1 MNHEY, CDR2 SMNVEV (reference sequence). CDR3 amino acids: CASISGQGDEQYF. CDR3 bases: TGTGCCAGCATCTCGGGACAGGGCGACGAGCAGTACTTC.

The V and J genes are TRBV7-2 and TRBJ1-1; D is perhaps TRBD1 (6 bases). Trimming removed 2 bases from V and 4 bases from J, with 11 bases in between. Germline lookup yields CDR1 SGHTA and CDR2 FQGNSA. The CDR3 sequence is 14 residues long. The CDR3 region has the DNA TGTGCCAGCAGCTTATTTAAAGGGGGCACTGAAGCTTTCTTT. This gives the protein CASSLFKGGTEAFF.

Notes on this clone: Within the sample, other DNA sequences also encode this same CDR3. The chain's CDR3 is CASSLGTGGEKLFF. The CDR3 region has the DNA TGTGCCAGCAGCTTGGGGACAGGGGGTGAAAAACTGTTTTTT. The V gene is TRBV7-9, the J gene TRBJ1-4; 11 bases agree with TRBD1. There are 14 residues in the CDR3. V was pared by 3 bases and J by 7 bases, with 1 base of the junction left unmatched. In germline, CDR1 is SEHNR, CDR2 FQNEAQ (reference sequence).

The J gene is TRBJ2-2, the V gene TRBV2; D not certain. Between the trimmed V and J ends, which lost 7 bases and 6 bases, there was a span of 15 bases. The CDR3 contains 14 residues. From germline, CDR1 is SNHLY and CDR2 FYNNEI. CDR3 sequence reads: CASTGHSTPGELFF. For the CDR3, the DNA is TGTGCCAGCACCGGTCACAGTACCCCCGGGGAGCTGTTTTTT.

V usage is TRBV28 and J usage is TRBJ1-6; D unclear. The CDR3 extends over 12 amino acids. Germline lookup yields CDR1 MDHEN and CDR2 SYDVKM. V shed 3 bases and J shed 6 bases, with 3 bases lying between them. The DNA for the CDR3 is TGTGCCAGCAGTTTCTCTAATTCACCCCTCCACTTT. Translated: CASSFSNSPLHF.

This chain uses TRBV4-2 with TRBJ2-3, with 12 bases identical to TRBD2. The CDR3 sequence is 15 residues long. CDR1 is LGHNA and CDR2 is YNFKEQ in the germline V gene. Trimming at V came to 5 bases and at J to 2 bases, leaving 2 bases not matched to a gene. CDR3 region: CASSTSGGYTDTQYF. CDR3 DNA sequence: TGTGCCAGCAGCACTAGCGGGGGGTACACAGATACGCAGTATTTT.

The chain joins TRBV9 to TRBJ1-4; no definite D call. Trimming pared 3 bases from V and 5 bases from J, leaving 11 bases between. The CDR3 has 14 amino acids. Germline lookup yields CDR1 SGDLS and CDR2 YYNGEE. The CDR3 sequence: CASSGRGKNEKLFF. CDR3 coding DNA: TGTGCCAGCAGCGGGCGAGGTAAAAATGAAAAACTGTTTTTT.

This clone was detected a few times. The V and J genes are TRBV18 and TRBJ1-2; a possible D gene is TRBD1 (5 bases). The CDR3 sequence is 15 residues long. With 1 base removed from V and 4 bases from J, the gap between germline ends came to 13 bases. Germline V gene sequence: CDR1 KGHSH, CDR2 LQKENI. The CDR3 protein is CASSPRGEGGYGYTF. In DNA form, the CDR3 reads TGTGCCAGCTCACCACGGGGGGAAGGCGGCTATGGCTACACCTTC.

This clone was seen a single time. The chain links TRBV19 to TRBJ1-4, with TRBD1 as a possible D gene (5 bases). Deletions cut 7 bases from V and 0 bases from J, with 15 bases between. CDR3 length equals 16 residues. Germline V lookup: CDR1 LNHDA, CDR2 SQIVND (reference sequence). CDR3 region: CASKSRVSATNEKLFF. The CDR3 nucleotides are TGTGCCAGTAAGTCCAGGGTTTCTGCAACTAATGAAAAACTGTTTTTT.

This chain links TRBV2 with TRBJ1-2; D might be TRBD1 (6 bases). CDR1 is SNHLY and CDR2 is FYNNEI in the germline V gene. Trimming removed 5 bases from V and 8 bases from J, with 12 bases in between. The CDR3 contains 12 residues. The CDR3 protein is CASSTGKWGYTF. The CDR3 DNA sequence: TGTGCCAGCAGTACAGGGAAGTGGGGCTACACCTTC.

The rearrangement links TRBV7-3 to TRBJ2-2, with 7 bases that match TRBD1. The CDR3 totals 16 residues. Germline V gives CDR1 SGHTA, CDR2 FQGTGA. V gave up 2 bases and J gave up 0 bases; unmatched junction bases: 3. For the CDR3, the DNA is TGTGCCAGCAGCTTATTTCAGGGGGCGAACACCGGGGAGCTGTTTTTT. Translation: CASSLFQGANTGELFF.

The chain couples TRBV5-4 to TRBJ2-6; D unresolved. CDR1 and CDR2 (germline): SGHNT, YYREEE (reference sequence). The CDR3 has 15 amino acids. V shed 0 bases and J shed 0 bases, with 4 bases lying between them. CDR3 bases: TGTGCCAGCAGCTTGGACAACTCTGGGGCCAACGTCCTGACTTTC. Translated, it gives CASSLDNSGANVLTF.

This chain connects TRBV28 to TRBJ1-5; the D is unclear. Germline V gene data show CDR1 as MDHEN and CDR2 as SYDVKM. The V end was cut by 5 bases, the J end by 6 bases, with 11 bases between. The CDR3 is 13 residues long. The CDR3 reads CASSVPAGQPQHF. The CDR3, as DNA: TGTGCCAGCAGTGTCCCGGCGGGTCAGCCCCAGCATTTT.

CDR3 sequence (DNA): TGTGCCAGCAGCCGGTGGACAGGGGAGAACTATGGCTACACCTTC. Amino acids: CASSRWTGENYGYTF. The chain is built from TRBV28 and TRBJ1-2; 9 bases agree with TRBD1. The junction had 7 bases not matched to a gene; V was cut back by 6 bases and J by 2 bases. The CDR3 runs 15 residues. Germline loops: CDR1 MDHEN, CDR2 SYDVKM.